This record looks at one TCR beta chain sequence and its context. The table lists this clonotype with many counts. The clone's antigen remains unknown. Nothing much larger sits one base from this clone, and base qualities are not available. Per the publication, the treatment or condition label means: live attenuated yellow fever vaccine strain. At every blood-draw timepoint, two biological replicates of bulk PBMCs were collected. A standard Ficoll-Paque protocol was used to isolate PBMCs from peripheral blood. TriZol was used to extract RNA from bulk PBMCs, CD4 and CD8 fractions, and dextramer-positive and dextramer-negative fractions. The CDR3 measures 15 amino acids from cysteine to phenylalanine. Of all the DNA, just the CDR3 is kept, 45 bases in frame from base 1. CDR1 and CDR2 are read off the germline V gene as SGHVS and FQNEAQ. Trimming costs V 2 bases and J 8 bases, and their ends lie 16 bases apart.

This sample stems from a study of T cells after yellow fever vaccination (dated by TCRdb to about 2019). Background on the whole study: The SMART-Seq v4 Ultra Low Input RNA kit was used to prepare libraries from fractions with low cell numbers. To follow T-cell clones before and after both primary and booster YFV17D yellow fever vaccination, bulk TCR alpha and beta repertoires underwent longitudinal sequencing. Blood was collected at multiple timepoints before and after primary and secondary immunization, and bulk PBMC replicates and cell subsets were isolated. Two healthy male donors, one aged 18 to 30 and one aged 30 to 40 years, were included in the cohort. Broader findings and caveats from the paper: Computational filtering was required because FACS-sorted repertoires could contain abundant contaminating clonotypes from the bulk population. A small fraction of clonotypes appeared in both the CD4 and CD8 compartments, likely as a result of convergent recombination. After the booster, most of the clones that had expanded following primary vaccination were detected again (almost 98% of CD4 and 80% to 90% of CD8), which suggests that memory was broadly maintained. The study included only two donors, which limits how far the findings can be generalized. The secondary T-cell response was weaker than the primary response but faster, peaking on day 5 instead of day 15.

TCR cDNA was made using 5'RACE template switching, a step that added a universal primer site and unique molecular identifiers. cDNA synthesis was primed from both the TCR alpha and TCR beta constant segments. Libraries were amplified in two PCR steps, with sample barcodes and sequencing adapters added in the second step. Sequencing of libraries was performed on Illumina HiSeq 2500 (2x100 bp) or NovaSeq (2x150 bp). The published analysis was carried out like this. Reads were demultiplexed and collapsed into UMI consensus sequences with MIGEC, and V(D)J alignment was performed with MiXCR. Clonotypes responding to the vaccine were identified with edgeR on replicate PBMC samples, with the criteria of FDR below 0.01 and a log2 fold change above 5 up to day 15. Each bulk clonotype received a CD4 or CD8 identity based on whether the sequenced CD4 or CD8 repertoire contained that clonotype at higher abundance. In-frame beta chains were kept once TCRdb had trimmed the public reads at Q25 with fastp and called clones with MiXCR. Rows are combined by CDR3 protein, so each entry shows the most common genes and DNA. TCRdb, rather than the study authors, made the V and J calls. The sample includes a few hundred thousand distinct CDR3 sequences, with roughly 21% observed a single time. Of the sample, around an eighth is held by the ten largest clones.

Sequenced here: PBMCs, sampled 15 days after the yellow fever booster vaccination. The source is a man between 25 and 39 years old who received the YFV17D yellow fever vaccine. The chain couples TRBV7-8 to TRBJ2-1; D gene: possibly TRBD2, on 5 matching bases. The CDR3 has the sequence CASSLPSSPLHEQFF. The base sequence is TGTGCCAGCAGCTTACCCTCTAGCCCACTCCATGAGCAGTTCTTC.